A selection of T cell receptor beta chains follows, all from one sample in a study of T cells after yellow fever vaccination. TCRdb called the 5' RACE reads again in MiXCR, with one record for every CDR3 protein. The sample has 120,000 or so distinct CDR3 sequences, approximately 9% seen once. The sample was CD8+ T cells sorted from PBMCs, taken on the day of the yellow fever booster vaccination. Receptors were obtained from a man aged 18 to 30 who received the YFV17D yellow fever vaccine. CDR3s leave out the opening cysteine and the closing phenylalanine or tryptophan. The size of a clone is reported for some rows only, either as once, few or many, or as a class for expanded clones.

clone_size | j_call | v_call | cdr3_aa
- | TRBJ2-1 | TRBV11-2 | ASSLSTSGLNEQF
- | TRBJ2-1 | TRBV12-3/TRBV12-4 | ASSFAVSSYNEQF
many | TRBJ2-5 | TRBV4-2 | ASSQDRGGPETQY
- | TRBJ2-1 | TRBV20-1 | SARDLAGHEF
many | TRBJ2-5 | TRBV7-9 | ASSEPTGGETQY
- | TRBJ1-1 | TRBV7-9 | ASSLGVDPEAF
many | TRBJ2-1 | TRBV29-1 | SVEGNYNEQF
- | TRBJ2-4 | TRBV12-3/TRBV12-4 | ASSFGGGGTKNIQY
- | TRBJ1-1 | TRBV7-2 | ASSATGLGTEAF
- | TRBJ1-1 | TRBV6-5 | ASSYSMQGSSEAF
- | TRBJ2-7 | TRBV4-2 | ASSPEADPFEQY
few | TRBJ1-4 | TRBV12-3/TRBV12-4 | ASSLWGTEKLF
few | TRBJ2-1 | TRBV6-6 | ASSPGLGQYNEQF
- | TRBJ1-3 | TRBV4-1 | ASSHRRQGLGNTIY
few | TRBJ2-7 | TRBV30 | AWSYGRDYEQY
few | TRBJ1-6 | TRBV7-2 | ASSLARKTGVPLH
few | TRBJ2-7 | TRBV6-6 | ASSTFPLGQGHYEQY
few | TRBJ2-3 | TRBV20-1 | SARSGLPLSTDTQY
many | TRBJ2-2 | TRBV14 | ASSQFLAGANTGELF
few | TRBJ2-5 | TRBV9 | ASSPEAVRETQY
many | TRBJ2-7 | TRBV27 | ASSPTQVSYEQY
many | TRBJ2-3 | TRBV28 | ASSLVLAGGTDTQY